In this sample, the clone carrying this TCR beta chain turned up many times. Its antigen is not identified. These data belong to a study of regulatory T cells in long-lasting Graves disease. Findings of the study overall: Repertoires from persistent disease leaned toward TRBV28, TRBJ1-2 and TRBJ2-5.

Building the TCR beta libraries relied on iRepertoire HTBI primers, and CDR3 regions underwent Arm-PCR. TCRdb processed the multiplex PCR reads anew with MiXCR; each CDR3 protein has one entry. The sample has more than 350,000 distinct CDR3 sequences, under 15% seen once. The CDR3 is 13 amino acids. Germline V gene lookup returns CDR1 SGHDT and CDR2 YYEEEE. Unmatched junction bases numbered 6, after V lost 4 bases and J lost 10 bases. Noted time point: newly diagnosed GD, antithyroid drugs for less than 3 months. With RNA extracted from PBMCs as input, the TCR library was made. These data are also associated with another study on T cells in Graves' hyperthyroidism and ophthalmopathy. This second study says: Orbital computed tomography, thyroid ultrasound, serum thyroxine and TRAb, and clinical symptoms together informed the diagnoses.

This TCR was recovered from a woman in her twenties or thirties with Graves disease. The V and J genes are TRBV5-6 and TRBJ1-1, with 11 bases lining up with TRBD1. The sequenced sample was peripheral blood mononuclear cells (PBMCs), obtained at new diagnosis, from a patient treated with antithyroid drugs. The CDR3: CASSAGQGGLAFF. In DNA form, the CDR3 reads TGTGCCAGCAGCGCGGGACAGGGGGGACTAGCTTTCTTT.